This T cell receptor beta chain was captured by sequencing in a study of blood T cell repertoires in COVID-19 (dated by TCRdb to between 2020 and 2021). With regard to the full study: Collaborator samples came from the United States, Italy and Spain and covered acute and convalescent phases of COVID-19. Sample metadata almost always included a de-identified subject ID, COVID-19 status, age in years and sex. The repertoires were released in a freely available public database meant as a resource for research on the immune response to SARS-CoV-2. Where available, HLA class I and class II types were obtained from metadata supplied by the sample provider rather than from assay-based typing. The dataset comprised deeply sampled blood TCRbeta repertoires from subjects exposed to, actively infected with, or recovered from COVID-19. Samples were obtained from the ongoing ImmuneRACE study (first 160 participants) and from approximately 1,200 subjects provided by 6 global collaborators. The prospective study material was composed of cDNA or gDNA derived from T cells, B-cell-depleted T cells, or PBMCs. The study at large found these results: The amount of clinical and demographic metadata varied by source and participant and was provided uncurated.

Of note for this clone: Its antigen remains unidentified. No much larger clone exists at a distance of one base, and base qualities are not known.

Participants in the prospective study were aged roughly 18 to 89 years, lived in some 24 United States geographic areas, and enrolled through a virtual design. In the prospective study, participants were assigned to cohorts based on the clinical history participants reported in a screening survey and a study questionnaire. ImmuneRACE Cohort 3 recovered participants were defined by two consecutive negative NP/OP PCR tests, healthcare professional clearance, or symptom resolution. In the prospective study, mobile phlebotomists collected whole blood, serum and a nasopharyngeal or oropharyngeal swab from each participant. Additional blood draws and questionnaires over a roughly two-month period could optionally be provided by prospective study participants. Before DNA extraction, prospective study blood samples were shipped either frozen or at room temperature. In the germline V gene, CDR1 corresponds to SNHLY and CDR2 to FYNNEI. The germline V end is reduced by 9 bases and the J end by 6 bases; junction bases left unmatched: 8. From its cysteine to its phenylalanine, the CDR3 spans 14 amino acids. The retained sequence is limited to the CDR3, 42 bases, with the frame set at the first base.

TCRbeta CDR3 regions were amplified from genomic DNA by means of the immunoSEQ Assay, a bias-controlled multiplex PCR. The study's own analysis went as follows. The number of nucleated cells in each sample was estimated from the amplification of reference gene primers within the assay. To quantify the absolute abundance of each unique TCRbeta CDR3 rearrangement, sequence reads were collapsed and filtered. For each sample, productive Simpson clonality was calculated as the square root of Simpson's diversity index over productive rearrangements. TCRdb re-hosts the immuneACCESS table, in-frame sequences only. Its copies lack some clones; in the studies checked, an unresolved V gene accounts for under half of them, and the cause for the rest is not known. The V and J calls and clone size were taken over from that table, and D and trimming were inferred from the DNA. The sample profile shows roughly 500,000 clones; 88% of them were found once. The top ten constitute 1.5% to 2% of the sample.

Sequencing input: PBMCs or T cells enriched from blood (not recorded which). The sequence was obtained from a woman in her thirties or forties who had recovered from COVID-19. The sequence is built from TRBV2 and TRBJ2-1; a stretch of 10 junction bases matches TRBD1. The base sequence is TGTGCCAGGCGGCGGGACAGGGGTGTCAATGAGCAGTTCTTC. Its coded protein is CARRRDRGVNEQFF. Joined to the reference TRBV2 and TRBJ2-1 proteins, this CDR3 gives the full variable domain: EPEVTQTPSHQVTQMGQEVILRCVPISNHLYFYWYRQILGQKVEFLVSFYNNEISEKSEIFDDQFSVERPDGSNFTLKIRSTKLEDSAMYFCARRRDRGVNEQFFGPGTRLTVL.